One and the same sample provided the 8 T cell receptor beta chains below, sequenced in a study of hypomethylating agent response in myelodysplastic syndrome. This table comes from immunoSEQ multiplex PCR, and its TCRdb copy is limited to in-frame clones, with some not included. The top ten hold 15% of the sample, which has about 5,900 clones, 75% to 90% seen once. The material sequenced was bone marrow, taken before or after starting hypomethylating agent treatment for myelodysplastic syndrome (not recorded which). The receptors originated from a human donor with myelodysplastic syndrome.

In DNA form, the CDR3 reads TGTGCCAGCAGCCAAGATACCCCCTCTGGGGCCAACGTCCTGACTTTC. This codes for CASSQDTPSGANVLTF. The V and J genes are TRBV4-2 and TRBJ2-6; D is uncertain. The CDR3 loop spans 16 amino acids. Germline assignment: CDR1 LGHNA and CDR2 YNFKEQ. The V end was cut by 0 bases, the J end by 0 bases, with 6 bases between.

This chain connects TRBV19 to TRBJ2-4, with TRBD1 identical over 8 bases. CDR3 length: 21 residues. V lost 5 bases to trimming and J lost 2 bases; unmatched junction nucleotides: 23. Per the germline V gene, CDR1 is LNHDA and CDR2 is SQIVND (reference sequence). The CDR3 is CASSGRPGTGLRQGSKNIQYF. The CDR3 nucleotides read TGTGCCAGTAGTGGCCGACCCGGGACAGGCCTGAGGCAAGGGTCCAAAAACATTCAGTACTTC. The full variable domain, its missing parts supplied by reference TRBV19 and TRBJ2-4, is DGGITQSPKYLFRKEGQNVTLSCEQNLNHDAMYWYRQDPGQGLRLIYYSQIVNDFQKGDIAEGYSVSREKKESFPLTVTSAQKNPTAFYLCASSGRPGTGLRQGSKNIQYFGAGTRLSVL.

CDR3 residues: CASRAAGTGETQYF. Here the CDR3 DNA reads TGTGCCAGCAGGGCCGCGGGGACTGGGGAGACCCAGTACTTC. The rearrangement joins TRBV27 to TRBJ2-5, with D tentatively TRBD2 (6 bases). Germline-derived CDR1 and CDR2 are MNHEY and SMNVEV (reference sequence). This CDR3 comprises 14 residues. Trimming pared 6 bases from V and 5 bases from J, leaving 16 bases between.

The chain employs TRBV5-4 and TRBJ1-5; no clear D gene. Trimming took off 4 bases at V and 0 bases at J, with 11 bases between the two ends. The CDR3 runs 15 residues. Germline V gene data show CDR1 as SGHNT and CDR2 as YYREEE (reference sequence). CDR3 amino acids: CASSQDKFSNQPQHF. The DNA for the CDR3 is TGTGCCAGCAGCCAAGACAAATTTAGCAATCAGCCCCAGCATTTT.

The rearrangement joins TRBV6-5 to TRBJ2-7, with 8 bases lining up with TRBD1. Germline trimming cut 6 bases from V and 0 bases from J; bases unmatched to any gene: 4. This CDR3 has 14 residues. CDR1 and CDR2 (germline): MNHEY, SVGAGI. The CDR3 is CASRRTGSSYEQYV. CDR3 DNA sequence: TGTGCCAGCAGGCGGACAGGGAGCTCCTACGAGCAGTACGTC.

This clone was recorded once. This chain joins TRBV11-2 and TRBJ2-5; 12 nucleotides agree with TRBD2. CDR1 SGHAT and CDR2 FQNNGV come from the germline V gene. The CDR3 length is 17 residues. V shed 1 base and J 5 bases; nucleotides not matched to a gene: 8. Written as DNA, the CDR3 is TGTGCCAGCAGCTTAGTCCTAGCGGGGGGGCGGGAGGAGACCCAGTACTTC. Its protein product is CASSLVLAGGREETQYF. Filled out from reference TRBV11-2 and TRBJ2-5, the complete variable domain reads EAGVAQSPRYKIIEKRQSVAFWCNPISGHATLYWYQQILGQGPKLLIQFQNNGVVDDSQLPKDRFSAERLKGVDSTLKIQPAKLEDSAVYLCASSLVLAGGREETQYFGPGTRLLVL.

CDR3 loop: CASGSTDTQYF. The CDR3 DNA is TGTGCTAGTGGTTCCACAGATACGCAGTATTTT. This chain joins TRBV12-5 and TRBJ2-3; D is uncertain. This CDR3 comprises 11 residues. Germline CDR1 LGHNT, CDR2 FRNRAP. Trimming removed 4 bases from V and 2 bases from J, with 1 base in between.

This clone was seen only a few times. The chain couples TRBV4-2 to TRBJ1-1, with a possible D match to TRBD1 (5 bases). This CDR3 spans 14 amino acids. Per the germline V gene, CDR1 is LGHNA and CDR2 is YNFKEQ. Between the trimmed V and J ends, which lost 3 bases and 4 bases, there was a span of 12 bases. CDR3 loop: CASSQGGSGTEAFF. In nucleotides, the CDR3 is TGTGCCAGCAGCCAGGGGGGATCCGGCACTGAAGCTTTCTTT.